Following are 13 T cell receptor beta chains from one sample sequenced in a study of vaccination and CD4 T cells after COVID-19. These receptors' antigens are unknown. The treatment denotes: approximately 11-day PBMC culture with coronavirus spike peptide pools or control peptides (ViraFEST assay). Samples of CD4+ T cells were obtained from the unexposed donor before the COVID-19 pandemic (2011-2018). Sequencing of DNA taken from cultured CD4+ T cells relied on the Oncomine TCR Beta short-read assay. TCRdb used MiXCR to reprocess the PCR reads, holding one entry per CDR3 protein. The sample yields several thousand distinct CDR3 sequences, 41% seen once. What was sequenced was CD4+ T cells from blood, cultured in vitro. These receptors all stem from a human donor in good health.

The chain's CDR3 is CSASSGGESNQPQHF. CDR3 coding DNA: TGCAGTGCTAGCTCGGGGGGCGAGAGCAATCAGCCCCAGCATTTT. The V gene is TRBV20-1, the J gene TRBJ1-5; D perhaps matches TRBD1 (6 bases). Between the trimmed V and J ends, which lost 3 bases and 1 base, there was a span of 13 bases. CDR3 length: 15 residues. The germline CDR1 and CDR2 sequences are DFQATT and SNEGSKA (reference sequence).

The chain joins TRBV20-1 to TRBJ2-3; a weak D match, TRBD1 (5 bases). Germline V gives CDR1 DFQATT, CDR2 SNEGSKA (reference sequence). The CDR3 is 14 amino acids. V was pared by 0 bases and J by 0 bases, with 7 bases between. The CDR3 spells CSARDQGSTDTQYF. The CDR3 nucleotides are TGCAGTGCTAGAGATCAGGGAAGCACAGATACGCAGTATTTT.

The chain employs TRBV7-8 and TRBJ1-1; the match to TRBD1 covers 7 bases. Germline trimming cut 7 bases from V and 5 bases from J; bases unmatched to any gene: 7. Germline-derived CDR1 and CDR2 are SGHVS and FQNEAQ. The CDR3 runs 13 residues. The CDR3 sequence is CASNLQGGTEAFF. As DNA, the CDR3 is TGTGCCAGCAACCTTCAGGGGGGAACTGAAGCTTTCTTT.

The chain couples TRBV6-5 to TRBJ2-7; possibly TRBD2 for D (6 bases). The CDR3 is 14 residues long. With 3 bases removed from V and 6 bases from J, the gap between germline ends came to 15 bases. CDR1 and CDR2 from the germline V gene are MNHEY and SVGAGI. The CDR3 bases are TGTGCCAGCAGTTATGCGGGGCGTACGTCCGAGCAGTACTTC. It specifies CASSYAGRTSEQYF.

This clonotype is a singleton in its sample. The CDR3 DNA sequence: TGTGCCAGCAGTGGCCAAGGCGACACAGATACGCAGTATTTT. It codes for CASSGQGDTDTQYF. V usage is TRBV6-4 and J usage is TRBJ2-3; D is undetermined. The CDR3 consists of 14 residues. Germline CDR1 is MRHNA and CDR2 is SNTAGT. Trimming cost V 4 bases and J 2 bases, with 10 bases left between them.

This clonotype has more than one count but fewer than ten. The rearrangement joins TRBV25-1 to TRBJ1-2; TRBD1 matches 9 bases. V shed 4 bases, J shed 2 bases, and the junction held 14 bases outside the gene matches. The CDR3 contains 18 residues. The germline V gene has CDR1 MGHDK and CDR2 SYGVNS. This CDR3 reads CASSGAPGQGAVNYGYTF. The CDR3 nucleotides are TGTGCCAGCAGTGGAGCTCCGGGACAGGGCGCGGTGAACTATGGCTACACCTTC.

The rearrangement links TRBV20-1 to TRBJ2-1; either TRBD1 or TRBD2 may fit D (5 bases each). Germline values: CDR1 DFQATT, CDR2 SNEGSKA (reference sequence). V was cut by 2 bases and J by 7 bases, with 15 bases left in between. This CDR3 has 14 residues. CDR3 in amino acids: CSARSLTEGNEQFF. In DNA, the CDR3 is TGCAGTGCTAGATCGTTGACTGAGGGGAATGAGCAGTTCTTC.

This clonotype was detected a few times. V is TRBV6-1 and J is TRBJ1-1; possible D gene TRBD1, 5 bases. Germline CDR1 reads MNHNS; CDR2 reads SASEGT. The V gene lost 4 bases and the J gene lost 6 bases, with 15 bases spanning the gap. The length of the CDR3 is 14 residues. The CDR3 here is CASSVSGGDAEAFF. The CDR3 DNA reads TGTGCCAGCAGTGTATCGGGGGGTGACGCTGAAGCTTTCTTT.

V gene TRBV27 combines with J gene TRBJ1-2; D is undetermined. Germline V CDR1 and CDR2: MNHEY, SMNVEV (reference sequence). The CDR3 is 15 amino acids. The ends were cut back, 4 bases at V and 2 bases at J, with 14 bases in the middle. DNA for the CDR3: TGTGCCAGCAGTTCGGCGGGGAAAGGGAACTATGGCTACACCTTC. Translating it yields CASSSAGKGNYGYTF.

The chain uses TRBV12-3 or TRBV12-4 and TRBJ1-2; the D is unclear. The CDR3 is 14 amino acids. Trimming removed 7 bases from V and 6 bases from J, with 18 bases in between. CDR3 bases: TGTGCCAGCAACTTGGGAGGGTTGGGGAATGGCTACACCTTC. Residues: CASNLGGLGNGYTF.

This clonotype was seen a handful of times. This rearrangement joins TRBV6-1 to TRBJ2-2, with D unresolved. V lost 8 bases and J lost 5, with 12 bases in between. The length of the CDR3 is 13 residues. Germline CDR1 MNHNS, CDR2 SASEGT. CDR3 residues: CASLTPGTGELFF. In nucleotides, the CDR3 is TGTGCCAGCCTTACCCCCGGGACCGGGGAGCTGTTTTTT.

This rearrangement joins TRBV2 to TRBJ2-3, with 10 bases matching TRBD2. The germline CDR1 and CDR2 sequences are SNHLY and FYNNEI. This CDR3 is 13 amino acids long. After removal of 4 bases from V and 10 bases from J, the junction contained 5 bases not matched to a gene. The DNA for the CDR3 is TGTGCCAGCAGTGTAAGCGGGGGGGTCTCGCAGTATTTT. This codes for CASSVSGGVSQYF. Looking up the rest from reference TRBV2 and TRBJ2-3 gives the full variable domain: EPEVTQTPSHQVTQMGQEVILRCVPISNHLYFYWYRQILGQKVEFLVSFYNNEISEKSEIFDDQFSVERPDGSNFTLKIRSTKLEDSAMYFCASSVSGGVSQYFGPGTRLTVL.

This clonotype was found a few times. The chain joins TRBV20-1 to TRBJ2-3; 7 bases are shared with TRBD2. Trimming removed 5 bases from V and 1 base from J; junction bases left unmatched: 9. The germline V gene encodes CDR1 DFQATT and CDR2 SNEGSKA (reference sequence). The CDR3 is 15 residues long. Here the CDR3 reads CSAFTTSDGTDTQYF. The CDR3 nucleotides read TGCAGTGCTTTCACCACTAGCGACGGCACAGATACGCAGTATTTT.